This T cell receptor beta chain was recovered during a study of blood T cell repertoires in COVID-19 (TCRdb year 2020). Concerning the study at large: The collaborator samples originated in the United States, Italy and Spain and spanned the acute and convalescent phases of COVID-19. Sample metadata almost always included a de-identified subject ID, COVID-19 status, age in years and sex. Samples were obtained from the ongoing ImmuneRACE study (first 160 participants) and from over 1,000 subjects provided by 6 global collaborators. Subjects who had been exposed to COVID-19, were actively infected with it, or had recovered from it provided the deeply sampled blood TCRbeta repertoires that made up the dataset. The repertoires were released in a freely available public database intended as a resource for research on the immune response to SARS-CoV-2. Where available, HLA class I and class II types were taken from metadata supplied by the sample provider and were not determined by assay-based typing. The prospective study material was composed of cDNA or gDNA derived from T cells, B-cell-depleted T cells, or PBMCs. Points the paper makes about the study in general: The quantity of clinical and demographic metadata differed by source and by participant and was supplied without curation.

Relative to germline, V is missing 3 bases and J is missing 1 base, with 7 bases of the junction outside any gene match. The germline V gene provides CDR1 SGHDT and CDR2 YYEEEE. Measured from the cysteine to the phenylalanine, the CDR3 is 16 residues long. The DNA shown is the 48-base CDR3, in frame from base 1. In Seattle, one collaborating source enrolled patients while the infection was active and tracked those patients longitudinally over the course of disease. Collaborating institutions collected whole blood in K2EDTA tubes following their own protocols. For TCRbeta analysis, collaborators shipped samples in one of three forms: frozen whole blood, isolated PBMCs, or DNA extracted from either of those sample types. TCRbeta CDR3 regions were amplified from genomic DNA by means of the immunoSEQ Assay, a bias-controlled multiplex PCR. As for the authors' bioinformatics: The number of nucleated cells in each sample was estimated from the amplification of reference gene primers within the assay. To quantify the absolute abundance of each unique TCRbeta CDR3 rearrangement, sequence reads were collapsed and filtered. For each sample, productive Simpson clonality was calculated as the square root of Simpson's diversity index over productive rearrangements. This immuneACCESS table, as held by TCRdb, lists in-frame sequences with V and J called but not all clones. Of the missing ones, under half trace to an unresolved V gene in checked studies; the others have no known cause. D and trimming were read from the DNA, whereas the V and J calls and clone size are those reported in that table. In this sample the table shows approximately 150,000 clones, 79% of which occur a single time. The leading ten clones occupy around 8% of the sample.

About this clone itself: No cognate antigen has been identified for it. Per-nucleotide qualities are absent, and no much larger clonotype sits a single base away.

The rearrangement combines TRBV5-6 with TRBJ2-1; 7 nucleotides in the junction match TRBD1. The sample was peripheral blood. The receptor's source is a woman aged 60-70 years with COVID-19, enrolled during active disease. The nucleotide sequence is TGTGCCAGCAGCTCCTCAGGGGGAGAGTCCTACAATGAGCAGTTCTTC. The encoded protein is CASSSSGGESYNEQFF.